This TCR beta chain was retrieved from a study of Graves' ophthalmopathy and Graves' hyperthyroidism. For the study at large: Hyperthyroidism was classified as stable if no ophthalmopathy occurred within 18 months of follow-up. Study-level findings and limits: Both a roughly 68% sensitivity and an approximately 79% specificity characterized the model's predictions of ophthalmopathy progression.

With regard to this clonotype: Its specificity is unknown. An end of the junction does not agree with germline; a read error may underlie this.

This CDR3 has 13 amino acids. Germline V gene data show CDR1 as SEHNR and CDR2 as FQNEAQ (reference sequence). The study amplified TCR beta CDR3 regions using RNA transcripts. Following a first-round RT-PCR that used HTBI primers, a second-round multiplex PCR was carried out. TCRdb re-called the multiplex PCR reads with MiXCR, one entry per CDR3 protein. This table has 500,000 to 600,000 distinct CDR3 sequences, under 45% appearing once. The V gene is TRBV7-9, the J gene TRBJ1-5, with D unclear. The receptor was derived from an adult man with Graves' hyperthyroidism. What was sequenced was peripheral blood or thyroid tissue (not recorded which). CDR3 DNA sequence: TGTGCCAGCAGCCCCGCAGAGTATCAGCCCCAGCACTTT. Protein product: CASSPAEYQPQHF.